Listed below are T cell receptor beta chains from one sample, sequenced in a study of low-dose radiotherapy and immunotherapy resistance in tumors. In TCRdb, the reads were re-called with MiXCR into one record per CDR3 protein. The data hold approximately 100,000 distinct CDR3 sequences, with under 25% observed a single time. Material: PBMCs, obtained after low-dose radiotherapy plus immunotherapy. The receptors originated from a male donor with prostate cancer. CDR3s include the opening cysteine and the closing phenylalanine or tryptophan. D genes are given only for firm matches. The size entry is marked missing in some rows and otherwise reads once, few, many or a size class.

d_gene	v_gene	abundance	j_gene	CDR3nt	CDR3aa
-	TRBV11-2	many	TRBJ1-2	TGTGCCAGCAGCTTAGTTTTTGGGGTGGATGGCTACACCTTC	CASSLVFGVDGYTF
-	TRBV20-1	many	TRBJ2-1	TGCAGTGCTAGAAGGCACGGGCGTAACAATGAGCAGTTCTTC	CSARRHGRNNEQFF
TRBD2	TRBV20-1	medium-sized	TRBJ2-1	TGCAGTGCCCAAGAAAGCGGGGGGGGCCACAATGAGCAGTTCTTC	CSAQESGGGHNEQFF
-	TRBV2	many	TRBJ2-5	TGTGCCAGCAGTGAACTCAGGGAAGAGACCCAGTACTTC	CASSELREETQYF
-	TRBV7-9	many	TRBJ2-5	TGTGCCGAGGAGTTGGCAGACCAAGAGACCCAGTACTTC	CAEELADQETQYF
-	TRBV6-8	-	TRBJ2-3	TGTGCCAGCACCCTTAGCGGTTCTAGCACAGATACGCAGTATTTT	CASTLSGSSTDTQYF
-	TRBV21-1	-	TRBJ2-1	TGTGCCAGCAGTGCCCCTCTCCTGCAGGGGGTTAATGAGCAGTTCTTC	CASSAPLLQGVNEQFF
-	TRBV11-2	many	TRBJ1-5	TGTGCCAGCAGCTTAGGGGGACGGAACTATCAGCCCCAGCATTTT	CASSLGGRNYQPQHF
-	TRBV23-1	many	TRBJ1-1	TGCGCCAGCAGGAATGGGGCAGTTGGAGGCCCCCTTACTGAAGCTTTCTTT	CASRNGAVGGPLTEAFF
-	TRBV10-3	many	TRBJ2-5	TGTGCCATCAAACCGGGCGGGGAAGAGACCCAGTACTTC	CAIKPGGEETQYF
-	TRBV6-4	many	TRBJ1-2	TGTGCCAGCCTTCGGGCCTTCTATGGCTACACCTTC	CASLRAFYGYTF
TRBD1	TRBV7-9	many	TRBJ2-1	TGTGCCAGCAGCTCGCCGGGACAGGGATACAATGAGCAGTTCTTC	CASSSPGQGYNEQFF
-	TRBV6-6	once	TRBJ2-1	TGTGCCAGCAAAAAAGGAAGCGAAACTTCCTACAATGAGCAGTTCTTC	CASKKGSETSYNEQFF
TRBD1	TRBV7-9	many	TRBJ1-2	TGTGCCAGCAGCCGCTCGGACAGGGAGACCTATGGCTACACCTTC	CASSRSDRETYGYTF
TRBD1	TRBV12-3/TRBV12-4	many	TRBJ1-6	TGTGCCAGCAGGGGACAGGTCCATTTCTCCCTCCACTTT	CASRGQVHFSLHF
TRBD1	TRBV3-1	many	TRBJ1-1	TGTGCCAGCAGCCAGGAAAACAGGGGGCCTTTCTTT	CASSQENRGPFF
TRBD1	TRBV6-5	once	TRBJ1-3	TGTGCCAGCAGTCGGGACAGGATCTCTGGAAACACCATATATTTT	CASSRDRISGNTIYF
-	TRBV7-3	-	TRBJ2-7	TGTGCCAGCAGCTTAAGGGCGGGACTGACCGAGCAGTACTTC	CASSLRAGLTEQYF
TRBD1	TRBV18	-	TRBJ1-2	TGTGCCAGCTCACCCTATCGACAGGGAAACGATGGCTACACCTTC	CASSPYRQGNDGYTF
-	TRBV7-9	many	TRBJ2-7	TGTGCCAGCAGCTTAGGGGGCGTGGCGGACGAGCAGTACTTC	CASSLGGVADEQYF
TRBD1	TRBV20-1	many	TRBJ1-2	TGCAGTGCTAGGGAGGGGGCAGGGTTACGTGGCTACACCTTC	CSAREGAGLRGYTF
-	TRBV6-2/TRBV6-3	many	TRBJ1-1	TGTGCCAGCACCCCGGGGCCTTGGCTCATGAACACTGAAGCTTTCTTT	CASTPGPWLMNTEAFF
TRBD1	TRBV5-4	many	TRBJ2-7	TGTGCCAGCAGCCTTCGACAGGGTGATATTGGTGACGAGCAGTACTTC	CASSLRQGDIGDEQYF
-	TRBV28	-	TRBJ2-7	TGTGCCAGCAGCAGTGACAGTCCCTACGAGCAGTACTTC	CASSSDSPYEQYF
TRBD1	TRBV2	many	TRBJ2-7	TGTGCCAGCAGTGTCCTCTGGGGACAGGCCCCGGTTTACGAGCAGTACTTC	CASSVLWGQAPVYEQYF
-	TRBV7-2	many	TRBJ1-4	TGTGCCAGCAGCCTCTGGGGGGCCGAAAAACTGTTTTTT	CASSLWGAEKLFF
-	TRBV6-2/TRBV6-3	-	TRBJ1-2	TGTGCCAGCTTCGAGCGAATCTATGGCTACACCTTC	CASFERIYGYTF
-	TRBV11-2	many	TRBJ1-4	TGTGCCAGCAGCTTAGAACGGGAAAAACTGTTTTTT	CASSLEREKLFF
TRBD2	TRBV18	many	TRBJ2-7	TGTGCCAGCTCACCGCGAATGGGACTAGCGGGGGTTATCGAGCAGTACTTC	CASSPRMGLAGVIEQYF
-	TRBV11-2	many	TRBJ2-5	TGTGCCAGCAGCTTAGACCGCTGGGCCCAGTACTTC	CASSLDRWAQYF
-	TRBV26	many	TRBJ1-1	TGTGCCAGCAAATCGGTGGGGGACAGAATGAACACTGAAGCTTTCTTT	CASKSVGDRMNTEAFF
-	TRBV2	-	TRBJ2-3	TGTGCCAGCCCTGTCGGTGCAGTCACAGATACGCAGTATTTT	CASPVGAVTDTQYF
-	TRBV2	many	TRBJ2-3	TGTGCCACAGGGGGGGCCGGGCCCACAGATACGCAGTATTTT	CATGGAGPTDTQYF
TRBD1	TRBV12-3/TRBV12-4	many	TRBJ2-7	TGTGCCAGTACGGGACAGGGTAAATCCGAGCAGTACTTC	CASTGQGKSEQYF
-	TRBV28	few	TRBJ1-2	TGTGCCAGCTTACAGGGAAACTATGGCTACACCTTC	CASLQGNYGYTF
TRBD1	TRBV19	many	TRBJ2-2	TGTGCCAGTAGTATGATACAGGGGGCCACCGGGGAGCTGTTTTTT	CASSMIQGATGELFF
-	TRBV10-3	many	TRBJ2-1	TGTGCCATCACCAACCAACCCGGAGATGAGCAGTTCTTC	CAITNQPGDEQFF
TRBD1	TRBV6-1	many	TRBJ2-7	TGTGCCAGCAGCGGGACAGTCTCCTACGAGCAGTACTTC	CASSGTVSYEQYF
TRBD1	TRBV12-3/TRBV12-4	-	TRBJ2-7	TGTGCCAGCAGTCCCCCGGAACAGGGGACCTACGAGCAGTACTTC	CASSPPEQGTYEQYF
-	TRBV30	many	TRBJ2-7	TGTGCCTGGAGTGTAGGGGGACCGGACGAGCAGTACTTC	CAWSVGGPDEQYF
-	TRBV19	few	TRBJ2-7	TGTGCCAGTAAGGATGTTGGCAGGGCCTACGAGCAGTACTTC	CASKDVGRAYEQYF
-	TRBV20-1	many	TRBJ1-5	TGCAGTGCTAGAGATGTGGGCAGGGCCCCCAATCAGCCCCAGCATTTT	CSARDVGRAPNQPQHF
TRBD1	TRBV19	-	TRBJ2-7	TGTGCCAGTACCGGGACAGGGGCCGAGCAGTACTTC	CASTGTGAEQYF
-	TRBV12-3/TRBV12-4	many	TRBJ2-4	TGTGCCAGCAGTTTACTGCGGGAACGAAACATTCAGTACTTC	CASSLLRERNIQYF